These 12 T cell receptor beta chains were all obtained from the same sample, sequenced in a study of blood T cell repertoires in COVID-19. Sequencing was performed with immunoSEQ multiplex PCR; in TCRdb, only in-frame clones are kept and a portion is missing. The table includes around 400,000 clones, over 75% detected once. Material: peripheral blood. Receptors were obtained from a woman aged 55-70 years with COVID-19, enrolled during active disease.

This clone has a single count. The V gene is TRBV3-1 (or the pseudogene TRBV3-2), the J gene TRBJ2-6; D is perhaps TRBD1 (6 bases). The V gene's germline CDR1 is LGHDT and CDR2 YNNKEL (reference sequence). This CDR3 region has 15 residues. Between the trimmed V and J ends, which lost 4 bases and 1 base, there was a span of 8 bases. CDR3 sequence reads: CASSLDSSGANVLTF. The CDR3 DNA is TGTGCCAGCAGCCTGGACAGTTCTGGGGCCAACGTCCTGACTTTC.

The chain recombines TRBV28 with TRBJ2-5; 12 bases are shared with TRBD2. The CDR3 has 16 residues. V trimming: 5 bases; J trimming: 3 bases; junction bases outside the gene matches: 7. Germline values: CDR1 MDHEN, CDR2 SYDVKM. In DNA form, the CDR3 reads TGTGCCAGCAGTACGCTAGCGGGGGGGCGGAAAGAGACCCAGTACTTC. This codes for CASSTLAGGRKETQYF. Together with reference TRBV28 and TRBJ2-5, the CDR3 gives the full variable domain: DVKVTQSSRYLVKRTGEKVFLECVQDMDHENMFWYRQDPGLGLRLIYFSYDVKMKEKGDIPEGYSVSREKKERFSLILESASTNQTSMYLCASSTLAGGRKETQYFGPGTRLLVL.

The chain links TRBV18 to TRBJ1-5; possible D gene TRBD1, 6 bases. The ends were cut back, 4 bases at V and 5 bases at J, with 12 bases in the middle. The germline gives CDR1 KGHSH, CDR2 LQKENI. CDR3 length: 14 residues. CDR3: CASSRQGSYQPQHF. The CDR3 region has the DNA TGTGCCAGCTCACGTCAGGGGTCGTATCAGCCCCAGCATTTT.

The rearrangement uses TRBV2 and TRBJ1-3; perhaps TRBD1 as D (5 bases). V lost 9 bases, J lost 0 bases, and 15 bases lay in between. CDR3 length equals 15 residues. Germline assignment: CDR1 SNHLY and CDR2 FYNNEI. The CDR3 nucleotides are TGTGCCAGGATACGGGAGGGGTTCTCTGGAAACACCATATATTTT. It yields the protein CARIREGFSGNTIYF. The variable domain in full, completed from reference TRBV2 and TRBJ1-3, reads EPEVTQTPSHQVTQMGQEVILRCVPISNHLYFYWYRQILGQKVEFLVSFYNNEISEKSEIFDDQFSVERPDGSNFTLKIRSTKLEDSAMYFCARIREGFSGNTIYFGEGSWLTVV.

The chain couples TRBV7-8 to TRBJ1-1; 12 bases are a match to TRBD1. CDR1 is SGHVS and CDR2 is FQNEAQ in the germline V gene. J gave up 7 bases and V 11 bases, and 17 bases lay outside the gene matches. This CDR3 spans 16 amino acids. CDR3 in DNA: TGTGCCTCCACTTCCGAACTCGGGACAGGGGGCATTGAAGCTTTCTTT. Amino acid sequence: CASTSELGTGGIEAFF.

This chain connects TRBV6-5 to TRBJ2-3; 8 nucleotides agree with TRBD1. CDR3 length: 14 residues. V shed 8 bases, J shed 0 bases, and the junction held 4 bases outside the gene matches. In germline, CDR1 is MNHEY, CDR2 SVGAGI. CDR3 DNA: TGTGCCAGCTCAGGGGGCATAAGCACAGATACGCAGTATTTT. Translating it yields CASSGGISTDTQYF.

The chain carries TRBV29-1 and TRBJ1-1; TRBD1 matches at 9 bases. The CDR3 is 13 amino acids. Germline V gene data show CDR1 as SQVTM and CDR2 as ANQGSEA. The V and J ends lost 7 bases and 4 bases, in that order; junction bases with no gene match: 7. CDR3 sequence: CSGRGQGSTEAFF. The CDR3 coding sequence is TGCAGCGGGAGGGGACAGGGATCCACTGAAGCTTTCTTT.

The rearrangement uses TRBV6-2 or TRBV6-3 and TRBJ2-1, with 7 positions matching TRBD2. The trim removed 2 bases at V and 8 bases at J, leaving 3 bases unmatched. CDR3 length equals 13 residues. Per germline, CDR1 MNHEY and CDR2 SVGEGT. DNA for the CDR3: TGTGCCAGCAGTTACCTAGGACTAGATGAGCAGTTCTTC. This gives the protein CASSYLGLDEQFF.

The table lists this clone with a count of one. The chain has TRBV28 and TRBJ2-3, with TRBD1 identical over 10 bases. Trimming removed 2 bases from V and 7 bases from J; junction bases left unmatched: 9. Germline V gene data show CDR1 as MDHEN and CDR2 as SYDVKM. The length of the CDR3 is 16 residues. The CDR3 reads CASSLPTGTGVYTQYF. The CDR3 nucleotides read TGTGCCAGCAGTTTACCCACCGGGACAGGGGTGTATACGCAGTATTTT.

This chain joins TRBV10-1 and TRBJ2-2, with TRBD1 matching 8 bases. CDR3 length: 14 residues. J gave up 5 bases and V 4 bases, and 3 bases lay outside the gene matches. The germline V gene encodes CDR1 WNHNN and CDR2 SYGVQD (reference sequence). The CDR3 bases are TGCGCCAGCAGTGTGACAGGGGTAACCGGGGAGCTGTTTTTT. Amino acids: CASSVTGVTGELFF.

The genes are TRBV5-1 and TRBJ2-3, with 7 bases identical to TRBD1. V shed 6 bases and J 1 base; nucleotides not matched to a gene: 5. This CDR3 contains 14 residues. The V gene's germline CDR1 is SGHRS and CDR2 YFSETQ. CDR3 in DNA: TGCGCCAGCACCAAAGGGGGCCGCACAGATACGCAGTATTTT. Its protein is CASTKGGRTDTQYF.

The chain links TRBV2 to TRBJ1-5, with unresolved D. Germline V gene sequence: CDR1 SNHLY, CDR2 FYNNEI. The CDR3 consists of 14 residues. Deletions cut 5 bases from V and 0 bases from J, with 8 bases between. The chain's CDR3 is CASSPGNSNQPQHF. DNA of the CDR3: TGTGCCAGCAGTCCCGGGAATAGCAATCAGCCCCAGCATTTT.